The 15 T cell receptor beta chains below all came from one sample that was sequenced in a study of T cell changes during pregnancy in multiple sclerosis. Using immunoSEQ multiplex PCR, the repertoire was profiled, and TCRdb retains in-frame clones only, with some absent. The table shows around 38,000 clones, with around 90% occurring only once. The material sequenced was CD8+ T cells from peripheral blood mononuclear cells, taken in the third trimester of pregnancy. These receptors were obtained from a female donor with multiple sclerosis, enrolled in a pregnancy study.

The rearrangement joins TRBV27 to TRBJ2-3; 11 bases are shared with TRBD2. This CDR3 comprises 15 residues. With V trimmed by 6 bases and J by 3 bases, 5 bases remained unmatched. The germline gives CDR1 MNHEY, CDR2 SMNVEV (reference sequence). The CDR3: CASRPRLAGTDTQYF. Written as DNA, the CDR3 is TGTGCCAGCAGGCCTAGACTAGCGGGGACAGATACGCAGTATTTT.

V and J are TRBV7-9 and TRBJ2-1, with 8 nucleotides matching TRBD2. Germline values: CDR1 SEHNR, CDR2 FQNEAQ (reference sequence). The CDR3 spans 16 residues. The J segment lost 4 bases and the V segment lost 1 base, leaving 6 bases of the junction unmatched. CDR3 in DNA: TGTGCCAGCAGCTTAGTGGTAGCGGGATCGTACAATGAGCAGTTCTTC. Translated, it gives CASSLVVAGSYNEQFF.

The DNA of the CDR3 is TGTGCCAGCCCGGGCACAGGGGGTCCATACGAGCAGTACTTC. Translation: CASPGTGGPYEQYF. The chain joins TRBV11-3 to TRBJ2-7, with 8 bases aligning to TRBD1. Trimming at V came to 8 bases and at J to 4 bases, leaving 10 bases not matched to a gene. CDR3 length: 14 amino acids. From germline, CDR1 is SGHNT and CDR2 YENEEA.

This clone came up once. The chain is built from TRBV4-3 and TRBJ2-2; 15 bases map to TRBD2. Germline CDR1 is LGHNA and CDR2 is YSLEER. V lost 4 bases, J lost 5 bases, and 11 bases stayed unmatched. The CDR3 is 19 amino acids. The CDR3 sequence: CASSRSGTSGRSGTGELFF. CDR3 nucleotide sequence: TGCGCCAGCAGCCGGTCCGGGACTAGCGGGAGGTCAGGTACCGGGGAGCTGTTTTTT.

This chain links TRBV6-1 with TRBJ2-5; D gene unclear. The length of the CDR3 is 13 residues. Germline assignment: CDR1 MNHNS and CDR2 SASEGT. The V end was cut by 7 bases, the J end by 1 base, with 10 bases between. The CDR3 is CASIDILQETQYF. CDR3 DNA: TGTGCCAGCATAGACATACTCCAAGAGACCCAGTACTTC.

This clone is judged medium-sized. The genes are TRBV30 and TRBJ2-4; the match to TRBD1 covers 7 bases. The CDR3 covers 14 residues. Germline V lookup: CDR1 GTSNPN, CDR2 SVGIG (reference sequence). V dropped 1 base and J dropped 9; count of bases not matched to a gene: 9. The CDR3 DNA sequence: TGTGCCTGGAGTGGCACAGGGGATGTTGGCATTCAGTACTTC. This gives the protein CAWSGTGDVGIQYF. The full variable domain, rest sourced from reference TRBV30 and TRBJ2-4, is SQTIHQWPATLVQPVGSPLSLECTVEGTSNPNLYWYRQAAGRGLQLLFYSVGIGQISSEVPQNLSASRPQDRQFILSSKKLLLSDSGFYLCAWSGTGDVGIQYFGAGTRLSVL.

The V and J genes are TRBV5-6 and TRBJ2-7, with 8 bases identical to TRBD2. With V trimmed by 3 bases and J by 2 bases, 7 bases remained unmatched. Germline assignment: CDR1 SGHDT and CDR2 YYEEEE. CDR3 length: 15 amino acids. The DNA for the CDR3 is TGTGCCAGCAGCTGGCGTAGCGGGAAGACCTACGAGCAGTACTTC. This codes for CASSWRSGKTYEQYF.

This chain uses TRBV7-9 with TRBJ2-3, with TRBD1 as a possible D gene (6 bases). From germline, CDR1 is SEHNR and CDR2 FQNEAQ (reference sequence). Trimming stripped 8 bases from V and 1 base from J, with 13 bases between. This CDR3 is 14 amino acids long. The CDR3 coding sequence is TGTGCCAGCTATAGGGGGTGGGGCACAGATACGCAGTATTTT. It is translated as CASYRGWGTDTQYF.

This clone appeared a few times. V and J are TRBV15 and TRBJ1-2; D gene uncertain. The V end was cut by 4 bases, the J end by 0 bases, with 9 bases between. There are 14 residues in the CDR3. Germline lookup yields CDR1 LNHNV and CDR2 YYDKDF (reference sequence). CDR3 amino acids: CATSNYGANYGYTF. In nucleotides, the CDR3 is TGTGCCACCAGCAATTACGGAGCTAACTATGGCTACACCTTC.

This clone appeared once. The chain has TRBV5-1 and TRBJ2-5; D is possibly TRBD1 (5 bases). The V and J ends lost 4 bases and 2 bases respectively, with 12 bases between them. This CDR3 region has 14 residues. From germline, CDR1 is SGHRS and CDR2 YFSETQ. For the CDR3, the DNA is TGCGCCAGCAGCGGTGACAGAATTCAAGAGACCCAGTACTTC. Translating gives CASSGDRIQETQYF.

V gene TRBV7-9 combines with J gene TRBJ1-2; TRBD1 matches at 10 bases. Germline CDR1 SEHNR, CDR2 FQNEAQ (reference sequence). The length of the CDR3 is 17 residues. Trimming removed 5 bases from V and 4 bases from J; junction bases left unmatched: 13. The CDR3 bases are TGTGCCAGCAGCCCACGACAGGGGGCCATTCGTTTCTATGGCTACACCTTC. Protein product: CASSPRQGAIRFYGYTF.

CDR3 protein: CASSLTGNTEAFF. CDR3 nucleotides: TGTGCCAGCAGCTTAACAGGTAACACTGAAGCTTTCTTT. The J gene is TRBJ1-1, the V gene TRBV13, with a tentative D call TRBD1 (5 bases). This CDR3 contains 13 residues. The ends were cut back, 2 bases at V and 2 bases at J, with 6 bases in the middle. CDR1 and CDR2 (germline): PRHDT, FYEKMQ (reference sequence).

V gene TRBV29-1 combines with J gene TRBJ2-3, with 8 bases matching TRBD2. This CDR3 has 15 amino acids. V gave up 6 bases and J gave up 4 bases; unmatched junction bases: 12. Germline V gene lookup returns CDR1 SQVTM and CDR2 ANQGSEA. CDR3 coding DNA: TGCAGCGTCGTACCGCGGGAGGTGGGGTCAGATACGCAGTATTTT. Translated, it gives CSVVPREVGSDTQYF.

The chain employs TRBV19 and TRBJ1-1, with a tentative D call TRBD1 (5 bases). The V and J ends lost 8 bases and 1 base respectively, with 23 bases between them. This CDR3 has 17 residues. Germline V CDR1 and CDR2: LNHDA, SQIVND (reference sequence). The chain's CDR3 is CASAQLGVGRRNTEAFF. CDR3 sequence (DNA): TGTGCCAGTGCCCAGCTGGGGGTCGGGAGGCGGAACACTGAAGCTTTCTTT.

The chain employs TRBV5-1 and TRBJ2-7; D uncertain. The CDR3 is 14 residues long. Germline V CDR1 and CDR2: SGHRS, YFSETQ. Trimming pared 4 bases from V and 3 bases from J, leaving 14 bases between. CDR3 sequence (DNA): TGCGCCAGCAGCGCCGATCGGTTAAGCTACGAGCAGTACTTC. As protein: CASSADRLSYEQYF.